Listed below are T cell receptor beta chains from one sample, sequenced in a study of blood T cell repertoires in COVID-19. Sequencing was performed with immunoSEQ multiplex PCR; in TCRdb, only in-frame clones are kept and a portion is missing. The table includes over 120,000 clones, almost 80% detected once. The sequenced sample was PBMCs or T cells enriched from blood (not recorded which). The receptors stem from a woman aged 45-59 years who had recovered from COVID-19. Each CDR3 is given with its conserved first and last residue. The D gene is left open where the match is weak. Only some rows state a clone size, as once, few, many or a class for expanded clones.

>-|TRBJ1-5|TRBV6-1|16|TRBD1
CASSEARAGGNQPQHF
TGTGCCAGCAGTGAAGCTAGGGCAGGGGGGAATCAGCCCCAGCATTTT
>many|TRBJ1-2|TRBV19|16|-
CASSKTVISANYGYTF
TGTGCCAGTAGCAAGACAGTCATCTCAGCTAACTATGGCTACACCTTC
>-|TRBJ2-7|TRBV20-1|16|TRBD2
CSASNAGTSASYEQYF
TGCAGTGCTAGTAACGCCGGGACTAGCGCCTCCTACGAGCAGTACTTC
>few|TRBJ2-2|TRBV19|15|-
CASSIGRSGTGELFF
TGTGCCAGTAGTATAGGTCGCTCGGGGACCGGGGAGCTGTTTTTT
>once|TRBJ2-1|TRBV30|15|-
CAWSVRETTYNEQFF
TGTGCCTGGAGTGTACGTGAGACTACATACAATGAGCAGTTCTTC
>-|TRBJ1-2|TRBV7-6|13|TRBD1
CASSPGTGVGYTF
TGTGCCAGCAGCCCCGGGACAGGGGTTGGCTACACCTTC
>few|TRBJ2-1|TRBV7-2|17|TRBD2
CASSRRLAGEYYNEQFF
TGTGCCAGCAGCCGTAGACTAGCGGGAGAGTATTACAATGAGCAGTTCTTC
>-|TRBJ2-2|TRBV19|15|TRBD1
CASSTRDSLTGELFF
TGTGCCAGTAGTACACGGGACAGTCTCACCGGGGAGCTGTTTTTT
>-|TRBJ1-5|TRBV18|16|-
CASSPPGSNSNQPQHF
TGTGCCAGCTCACCACCTGGCAGTAATAGCAATCAGCCCCAGCATTTT
>few|TRBJ2-7|TRBV20-1|15|TRBD2
CSASSPSGVRYEQYF
TGCAGTGCTAGTTCCCCTAGCGGAGTTCGCTACGAGCAGTACTTC
>once|TRBJ2-3|TRBV28|11|-
CASSLTDTQYF
TGTGCCAGCAGCCTCACAGATACGCAGTATTTT
>-|TRBJ2-5|TRBV10-3|12|TRBD2
CAMGAGEETQYF
TGTGCCATGGGAGCGGGGGAAGAGACCCAGTACTTC
>once|TRBJ1-1|TRBV19|17|-
CASSRGIPNRVGTEAFF
TGTGCCAGTAGTAGGGGCATACCGAACAGGGTGGGGACTGAAGCTTTCTTT
>once|TRBJ1-1|TRBV2|13|-
CASSHFMNTEAFF
TGTGCCAGCAGCCACTTTATGAACACTGAAGCTTTCTTT
>-|TRBJ2-7|TRBV5-1|14|-
CASSFGLTSSEQYF
TGCGCCAGCAGCTTCGGACTCACCTCTTCCGAGCAGTACTTC
>-|TRBJ1-3|TRBV11-2|16|-
CASSLDGAMSGNTIYF
TGTGCCAGCAGCTTAGATGGGGCGATGTCTGGAAACACCATATATTTT
>-|TRBJ2-7|TRBV11-2|12|TRBD1
CASNEGAGEQYF
TGTGCCAGCAACGAGGGGGCAGGCGAGCAGTACTTC
>once|TRBJ1-5|TRBV5-5|15|-
CASSLRGAWNQPQHF
TGTGCCAGCAGCTTGCGGGGGGCCTGGAATCAGCCCCAGCATTTT
>-|TRBJ2-1|TRBV5-1|16|-
CASSLGAGDGHNEQFF
TGCGCCAGCAGCTTGGGAGCAGGGGATGGGCACAATGAGCAGTTCTTC
>once|TRBJ1-2|TRBV12-3/TRBV12-4|13|-
CASSLPPQRGYTF
TGTGCCAGCAGCCTGCCCCCCCAACGGGGCTACACCTTC
>-|TRBJ2-7|TRBV7-9|11|-
CASSLSYEQYF
TGTGCCAGCAGCCTCTCCTACGAGCAGTACTTC
>-|TRBJ2-1|TRBV7-9|15|TRBD2
CASRDGLAGNNEQFF
TGTGCCAGCAGAGACGGACTAGCGGGGAACAATGAGCAGTTCTTC
>-|TRBJ2-1|TRBV11-1|15|TRBD2
CASSILAGGFNEQFF
TGTGCCAGCAGCATACTAGCGGGAGGGTTCAATGAGCAGTTCTTC
>once|TRBJ2-2|TRBV24-1|15|-
CATSDFGQFTGELFF
TGTGCCACCAGTGATTTTGGACAGTTCACCGGGGAGCTGTTTTTT
>once|TRBJ1-2|TRBV6-5|13|TRBD1
CASRRDREGGYTF
TGTGCCAGCAGAAGGGACAGGGAGGGAGGCTACACCTTC
>many|TRBJ1-1|TRBV7-2|14|-
CASSSWGGVTEAFF
TGTGCCAGCAGCTCCTGGGGGGGGGTCACTGAAGCTTTCTTT
>once|TRBJ1-1|TRBV4-1|17|-
CASSPFPTGTSNTEAFF
TGCGCCAGCAGCCCGTTTCCTACCGGGACATCTAACACTGAAGCTTTCTTT
>-|TRBJ1-6|TRBV27|14|TRBD1
CASSLSTGVGPLHF
TGTGCCAGCAGTTTATCGACAGGGGTGGGACCCCTCCACTTT
>-|TRBJ2-7|TRBV7-3|17|-
CASSLDIGPGDTYEQYF
TGTGCCAGCAGCTTAGATATCGGTCCAGGGGATACCTACGAGCAGTACTTC
>-|TRBJ1-5|TRBV28|15|-
CASSFTGGGNQPQHF
TGTGCCAGCAGTTTCACCGGAGGGGGCAATCAGCCCCAGCATTTT
>-|TRBJ1-5|TRBV4-1|14|-
CASSDVGRRQPQHF
TGCGCCAGCAGCGACGTAGGGAGAAGACAGCCCCAGCATTTT
>-|TRBJ1-5|TRBV19|14|-
CASGGAYSNQPQHF
TGTGCCAGTGGAGGTGCTTATAGCAATCAGCCCCAGCATTTT
>-|TRBJ1-5|TRBV29-1|12|-
CSVGGTNQPQHF
TGCAGCGTTGGGGGGACAAATCAGCCCCAGCATTTT
>-|TRBJ2-5|TRBV12-5|20|TRBD2
CASGLGPGTSGGLYQETQYF
TGTGCTAGTGGTTTGGGCCCCGGGACTAGCGGGGGCCTGTACCAAGAGACCCAGTACTTC
>once|TRBJ2-1|TRBV3-1/TRBV3-2|15|TRBD2
CASSLGLAGANEQFF
TGTGCCAGCAGCCTTGGACTAGCGGGGGCCAATGAGCAGTTCTTC
>-|TRBJ2-7|TRBV6-5|15|TRBD1
CASSSLVTGEHEQYF
TGTGCCAGCAGTTCCCTTGTAACAGGGGAACACGAGCAGTACTTC
>-|TRBJ1-4|TRBV9|13|-
CASRGTEDEKLFF
TGTGCCAGCCGAGGGACTGAGGATGAAAAACTGTTTTTT
>-|TRBJ2-3|TRBV9|15|TRBD2
CASSVPAGGADTQYF
TGTGCCAGCAGCGTACCAGCGGGGGGTGCGGATACGCAGTATTTT
>-|TRBJ1-1|TRBV18|14|-
CASSPGQVNTEAFF
TGTGCCAGCTCACCAGGGCAGGTTAACACTGAAGCTTTCTTT
>once|TRBJ2-7|TRBV18|15|-
CASSPRDSVPHEQYF
TGTGCCAGCTCACCACGGGATAGCGTTCCCCACGAGCAGTACTTC
>-|TRBJ2-7|TRBV11-3|14|TRBD1
CASSLRRGHREQYF
TGTGCCAGCAGCTTACGCAGGGGGCATAGAGAGCAGTACTTC
>-|TRBJ2-5|TRBV27|15|TRBD1
CASSFGTGGAETQYF
TGTGCCAGCAGTTTCGGGACAGGGGGCGCAGAGACCCAGTACTTC
>-|TRBJ1-4|TRBV5-5|16|-
CASSLDADRTNEKLFF
TGTGCCAGCAGCTTGGATGCCGACAGAACAAATGAAAAACTGTTTTTT
>once|TRBJ1-1|TRBV12-3/TRBV12-4|11|-
CASSLGEEAFF
TGTGCCAGCAGCCTCGGGGAAGAAGCTTTCTTT
>-|TRBJ2-5|TRBV7-9|15|-
CASSLGQGFVETQYF
TGTGCCAGCAGCTTAGGGCAGGGGTTCGTGGAGACCCAGTACTTC
>-|TRBJ2-7|TRBV28|14|-
CASSFPGTFYEQYF
TGTGCCAGCAGTTTCCCCGGGACTTTCTACGAGCAGTACTTC
>-|TRBJ1-2|TRBV27|14|TRBD1
CASSSSGGNYGYTF
TGTGCCAGCAGTTCCTCAGGGGGCAACTATGGCTACACCTTC
>-|TRBJ2-7|TRBV7-6|15|TRBD1
CASSFGTGHSYEQYF
TGTGCCAGCAGCTTTGGGACAGGGCACTCCTACGAGCAGTACTTC
>-|TRBJ1-1|TRBV4-1|14|-
CASSPPTGNSEAFF
TGCGCCAGCAGCCCCCCAACAGGGAATTCTGAAGCTTTCTTT
>few|TRBJ1-5|TRBV9|15|-
CASSVGQGGNQPQHF
TGTGCCAGCAGCGTAGGTCAGGGTGGCAATCAGCCCCAGCATTTT
>-|TRBJ2-1|TRBV27|14|-
CASSLGTYYNEQFF
TGTGCCAGCAGTCTTGGGACTTACTACAATGAGCAGTTCTTC
>few|TRBJ2-1|TRBV18|15|-
CASSPPGTHNNEQFF
TGTGCCAGCTCTCCACCCGGGACTCATAACAATGAGCAGTTCTTC
>-|TRBJ2-7|TRBV6-6|15|TRBD2
CASNYPSGGAYEQYF
TGTGCCAGCAACTACCCCTCGGGGGGGGCTTACGAGCAGTACTTC
>-|TRBJ1-6|TRBV18|18|-
CASSPNDSYGSRNSPLHF
TGTGCCAGCTCACCAAACGACAGCTACGGATCGAGGAATTCACCCCTCCACTTT
>few|TRBJ1-4|TRBV7-9|15|-
CASSLSVGHTEKLFF
TGTGCCAGCAGCTTATCAGTTGGCCACACGGAAAAACTGTTTTTT
>-|TRBJ1-1|TRBV11-3|15|TRBD1
CASSLGRDRGPKAFF
TGTGCCAGCAGCTTAGGACGGGACAGGGGCCCTAAAGCTTTCTTT
>once|TRBJ2-1|TRBV6-5|16|-
CASSFLSGSSYNEQFF
TGTGCCAGCAGTTTCCTTAGTGGGAGCTCCTACAATGAGCAGTTCTTC
>-|TRBJ2-5|TRBV18|14|-
CASSPLTEEETQYF
TGTGCCAGCTCACCGCTCACGGAGGAAGAGACCCAGTACTTC